This T cell receptor (beta chain) was identified in a study of regulatory T cells in long-lasting Graves disease. This clonotype was recorded at least ten times. To make TCR beta libraries, researchers used iRepertoire HTBI primers and Arm-PCR of CDR3 regions. MiXCR, applied by TCRdb to the multiplex PCR reads, yields one record per CDR3 protein. The sample contains roughly 420,000 distinct CDR3 sequences, roughly 15% of which appear only once. Looked up from germline, CDR1 is SQVTM and CDR2 is ANQGSEA. The CDR3 length is 13 residues. V dropped 4 bases and J dropped 10 bases, with 17 bases sitting between them. Noted time point: newly diagnosed GD, antithyroid drugs for less than 3 months. From PBMCs, RNA was extracted and then used to make the TCR library. In addition, the sample was reused for a study of T cells in Graves' hyperthyroidism and ophthalmopathy.

The genes are TRBV29-1 and TRBJ2-1, with a tentative D call TRBD2 (6 bases). The source was peripheral blood mononuclear cells (PBMCs), collected at new diagnosis, from a patient treated with antithyroid drugs. The clonotype comes from a young woman with Graves disease. The CDR3 coding sequence is TGCAGCGTTGTGGGCGGGAAGAGTAGGGAGCAGTTCTTC. It specifies CSVVGGKSREQFF.